Listed here are 28 T cell receptor beta chains from one sample, sequenced in a study of T cell responses to AZD1222 COVID-19 vaccine. Assay: immunoSEQ multiplex PCR; the TCRdb copy retains only in-frame clones and omits some. The sample includes roughly 53,000 clones, roughly 83% of them seen just once. Sequencing used peripheral blood, obtained on day 0 of AZD1222 vaccination. These receptor sequences come from an adult in good health.

Comment on this clone: A junction end diverges from the germline sequence, so it may reflect a read error. J is TRBJ2-2 and V is TRBV11-3; 12 bases align to TRBD1. The CDR3 length is 17 residues. Germline V gene lookup returns CDR1 SGHNT and CDR2 YENEEA. CDR3 protein: CASNLGGQGAYTGELFF. CDR3 DNA: TGTGCCAGCAACTTAGGGGGACAGGGGGCGTACACCGGGGAGCTGTTTTTT.

The chain employs TRBV29-1 and TRBJ1-1, with 8 nucleotides matching TRBD1. V trimming: 5 bases; J trimming: 4 bases; junction bases outside the gene matches: 6. Germline V gene lookup returns CDR1 SQVTM and CDR2 ANQGSEA. The CDR3 spans 13 residues. The CDR3 reads CSVKQGGGTEAFF. The CDR3 DNA reads TGCAGCGTTAAACAGGGGGGTGGCACTGAAGCTTTCTTT.

The J gene is TRBJ1-2, the V gene TRBV2, with D unresolved. Trimming pared 5 bases from V and 4 bases from J, leaving 5 bases between. This CDR3 has 11 amino acids. CDR1 is SNHLY and CDR2 is FYNNEI in the germline V gene. CDR3 region: CASSLGYGYTF. The DNA of the CDR3 is TGTGCCAGCAGTTTGGGCTATGGCTACACCTTC.

The chain combines TRBV6-5 with TRBJ1-5, with TRBD1 as a possible D gene (6 bases). The germline V gene has CDR1 MNHEY and CDR2 SVGAGI. The CDR3 is 15 residues long. The V end was cut by 8 bases, the J end by 5 bases, with 19 bases between. In DNA form, the CDR3 reads TGTGCCAGCTCTGTCGGGGGCAGGGCCCATCAGCCCCAGCATTTT. Encoded protein: CASSVGGRAHQPQHF.

CDR3 protein: CSVSASGEGEQFF. CDR3 bases: TGCAGCGTTTCTGCTAGCGGTGAGGGTGAGCAGTTCTTC. V usage is TRBV29-1 and J usage is TRBJ2-1, with 7 positions matching TRBD2. The germline V gene encodes CDR1 SQVTM and CDR2 ANQGSEA. This CDR3 is 13 amino acids long. V was clipped by 5 bases and J by 9 bases; unmatched bases: 10.

As regards this clone: Other DNA sequences in the same sample also yield this CDR3. The chain combines TRBV28 with TRBJ1-5, with D possibly TRBD1 on 6 matching bases. This CDR3 comprises 13 residues. The V gene lost 6 bases and the J gene lost 5 bases, with 11 bases spanning the gap. The germline V gene encodes CDR1 MDHEN and CDR2 SYDVKM. The CDR3 DNA reads TGTGCCAGCAGGACAGGTGGGGATCAGCCCCAGCATTTT. Translated, it gives CASRTGGDQPQHF.

The V gene is TRBV27, the J gene TRBJ1-2; 7 bases agree with TRBD1. V shed 6 bases, J shed 8 bases, and the junction held 12 bases outside the gene matches. The CDR3 is 14 residues long. Germline loops: CDR1 MNHEY, CDR2 SMNVEV (reference sequence). Written as DNA, the CDR3 is TGTGCCAGCAGACCGACAGGGACAGCCAGCGGCTACACCTTC. Encoded protein: CASRPTGTASGYTF.

The CDR3 spells CASSSHDGYWASQTKRPQHF. CDR3 DNA: TGTGCCAGCAGCTCCCACGATGGATATTGGGCCTCTCAAACCAAGCGGCCCCAGCATTTT. This sequence joins TRBV7-6 and TRBJ1-5; D unclear. The V end lost 4 bases, the J end lost 9 bases, and 34 bases lay between the germline ends. The CDR3 is 20 amino acids. In germline, CDR1 is SGHVS, CDR2 FNYEAQ.

The chain uses TRBV4-2 and TRBJ1-2; tentative D call: TRBD1 (5 bases). CDR1 is LGHNA and CDR2 is YNFKEQ in the germline V gene. V lost 1 base to trimming and J lost 3 bases, with 12 bases between them. This CDR3 has 15 residues. The CDR3 loop reads CASSQATWGYYGYTF. In DNA form, the CDR3 reads TGTGCCAGCAGCCAAGCAACATGGGGGTACTATGGCTACACCTTC.

This chain joins TRBV7-9 and TRBJ2-7; weak D call: TRBD2 (6 bases). The V gene's germline CDR1 is SEHNR and CDR2 FQNEAQ (reference sequence). Between the trimmed V and J ends, which lost 5 bases and 2 bases, there was a span of 16 bases. This CDR3 contains 15 residues. In nucleotides, the CDR3 is TGTGCCAGCAGCGGCCCCGGGACTTCAACCTACGAGCAGTACTTC. Its translation is CASSGPGTSTYEQYF.

This clone was observed once. The chain is built from TRBV19 and TRBJ1-2; the match to TRBD1 covers 11 bases. Germline CDR1 LNHDA, CDR2 SQIVND (reference sequence). The CDR3 is 16 amino acids. CDR3 amino acids: CAVASDRGLSNYGYTF. The CDR3 DNA follows: TGTGCGGTGGCCTCGGACAGGGGGCTCTCTAACTATGGCTACACCTTC.

V usage is TRBV7-7 and J usage is TRBJ2-7; tentative D call: TRBD2 (7 bases). Germline loops: CDR1 SSHAT, CDR2 FNYEAQ (reference sequence). The CDR3 length is 16 residues. V gave up 5 bases and J gave up 5 bases, with 22 bases separating them. CDR3 protein: CASSPTWGGIRNEQYF. As DNA, the CDR3 is TGTGCCAGCAGCCCTACGTGGGGGGGCATCAGGAACGAGCAGTACTTC.

There are a few counts of this clone. The gene calls are TRBV19 and TRBJ2-7; tentatively, D is TRBD1 or TRBD2 (5 bases each). In germline, CDR1 is LNHDA, CDR2 SQIVND (reference sequence). Trimming removed 1 base at V and 2 bases at J, with 15 bases between. CDR3 size: 16 residues. The CDR3 DNA reads as TGTGCCAGTAGTATAGCCTTGGGGACGTCACCCTACGAGCAGTACTTC. Protein product: CASSIALGTSPYEQYF.

CDR3 DNA: TGTGCCTGGTCCCGGGACAGGGAATACAATGAGCAGTTCTTC. Residues: CAWSRDREYNEQFF. The chain carries TRBV30 and TRBJ2-1; 9 bases are shared with TRBD1. Germline CDR1 reads GTSNPN; CDR2 reads SVGIG (reference sequence). The trim removed 5 bases at V and 4 bases at J, leaving 6 bases unmatched. The CDR3 length is 14 residues.

This chain joins TRBV19 and TRBJ2-5; 10 bases fit TRBD2. The CDR3 has 16 amino acids. V shed 0 bases and J 5 bases; nucleotides not matched to a gene: 6. Looked up from germline, CDR1 is LNHDA and CDR2 is SQIVND (reference sequence). The CDR3 reads CASSIDWLAGEETQYF. Here the CDR3 DNA reads TGTGCCAGTAGTATAGATTGGCTAGCGGGAGAGGAGACCCAGTACTTC.

The chain has TRBV7-2 and TRBJ2-3; D is perhaps TRBD2 (5 bases). Germline lookup yields CDR1 SGHTA and CDR2 FQGNSA. The ends were cut back, 0 bases at V and 2 bases at J, with 15 bases in the middle. The CDR3 extends over 17 amino acids. Here the CDR3 DNA reads TGTGCCAGCAGCTTAGCTAAGCTAGCAGGAGCCACAGATACGCAGTATTTT. It translates to CASSLAKLAGATDTQYF. Supplemented by reference TRBV7-2 and TRBJ2-3, the full variable domain reads GAGVSQSPSNKVTEKGKDVELRCDPISGHTALYWYRQSLGQGLEFLIYFQGNSAPDKSGLPSDRFSAERTGGSVSTLTIQRTQQEDSAVYLCASSLAKLAGATDTQYFGPGTRLTVL.

Points on this clone: Additional DNA sequences in this sample encode the identical CDR3. The rearrangement joins TRBV7-2 to TRBJ1-2, with D uncertain. V was trimmed by 1 base and J by 2 bases, leaving 8 bases between them. The CDR3 has 14 amino acids. CDR1 and CDR2 from the germline V gene are SGHTA and FQGNSA. CDR3 DNA: TGTGCCAGCAGCTTAGAAGCAGAGAACTATGGCTACACCTTC. Translated, it gives CASSLEAENYGYTF.

This sequence joins TRBV5-1 and TRBJ2-1; no reliable D call. Germline V gene sequence: CDR1 SGHRS, CDR2 YFSETQ. The CDR3 has 14 residues. Trimming removed 4 bases from V and 5 bases from J, with 13 bases in between. The CDR3 DNA reads as TGCGCCAGCAGCGCCGGAGCTACTCACAATGAGCAGTTCTTC. It is translated as CASSAGATHNEQFF.

This rearrangement joins TRBV30 to TRBJ1-3, with D hard to call. Germline CDR1 and CDR2: GTSNPN and SVGIG (reference sequence). CDR3 length: 13 amino acids. V lost 5 bases, J lost 0 bases, and 8 bases lay in between. The CDR3 region has the DNA TGTGCCTGGGACACTTTCTCTGGAAACACCATATATTTT. This codes for CAWDTFSGNTIYF.

The chain combines TRBV7-2 with TRBJ2-1; D gene ambiguous. Germline loops: CDR1 SGHTA, CDR2 FQGNSA. The V gene lost 5 bases and the J gene lost 2 bases, with 13 bases spanning the gap. This CDR3 region has 15 residues. The CDR3 region has the DNA TGTGCCAGCAGCCCTACTTCGGCCGCCTACAATGAGCAGTTCTTC. It specifies CASSPTSAAYNEQFF.

V gene TRBV4-3 combines with J gene TRBJ2-2, with 8 bases that match TRBD1. CDR1 is LGHNA and CDR2 is YSLEER in the germline V gene. J was trimmed by 6 bases and V by 4 bases; bases with no gene match: 10. This CDR3 contains 16 residues. The CDR3 region is CASSLFTGTGSGELFF. CDR3 coding DNA: TGCGCCAGCAGCCTGTTCACCGGGACAGGATCCGGGGAGCTGTTTTTT.

The J gene is TRBJ2-7, the V gene TRBV5-1, with a weak D call TRBD1 (5 bases). CDR1 is SGHRS, CDR2 YFSETQ, per germline. V was cut by 0 bases and J by 3 bases, with 13 bases left in between. CDR3 length: 15 amino acids. The DNA for the CDR3 is TGCGCCAGCAGCTTGGATTTACGGACACTCTACGAGCAGTACTTC. It is translated as CASSLDLRTLYEQYF.

The J gene is TRBJ2-3, the V gene TRBV24-1; TRBD1 matches 7 bases. This CDR3 is built from 16 residues. After removal of 0 bases from V and 6 bases from J, the junction contained 8 bases not matched to a gene. Per the germline V gene, CDR1 is KGHDR and CDR2 is SFDVKD. The CDR3 here is CATSDLGSTGMDTQYF. The CDR3 DNA is TGTGCCACCAGTGATTTGGGGTCGACAGGGATGGATACGCAGTATTTT.

J is TRBJ2-4 and V is TRBV5-1; a weak D match, TRBD1 (6 bases). Germline V gives CDR1 SGHRS, CDR2 YFSETQ. The CDR3 sequence is 15 residues long. V gave up 1 base and J gave up 9 bases, with 17 bases separating them. CDR3 coding DNA: TGCGCCAGCAGCTTGTTCAGGGGATGGCAAGGCATTCAGTACTTC. This translates into CASSLFRGWQGIQYF.

The V call is TRBV19, the J call TRBJ2-7; D may be TRBD2 (6 bases). The germline V gene has CDR1 LNHDA and CDR2 SQIVND (reference sequence). The V gene lost 5 bases and the J gene lost 6 bases, with 20 bases spanning the gap. The CDR3 covers 15 residues. This chain's CDR3 is CASSPNPGGRGEQYF. The CDR3 DNA reads TGTGCCAGTAGTCCAAACCCCGGGGGTAGAGGCGAGCAGTACTTC.

The V gene is TRBV7-7, the J gene TRBJ2-3; the match to TRBD2 covers 10 bases. Losses at the gene ends were 6 bases for V and 10 bases for J; bases not matched to a gene: 13. This CDR3 spans 15 amino acids. CDR1 SSHAT and CDR2 FNYEAQ come from the germline V gene (reference sequence). The CDR3 sequence: CASSPGTSETQAQYF. The CDR3 coding sequence is TGTGCCAGCAGTCCCGGGACTAGCGAGACTCAGGCGCAGTATTTT.

The chain combines TRBV27 with TRBJ1-3; TRBD1 matches 9 bases. The ends lost 5 bases at V and 2 bases at J; junction bases unmatched: 10. The CDR3 contains 17 residues. CDR1 is MNHEY and CDR2 is SMNVEV in the germline V gene (reference sequence). This chain's CDR3 is CASSLGTGHSTGNTIYF. CDR3 in DNA: TGTGCCAGCAGTCTGGGGACAGGGCATTCTACTGGAAACACCATATATTTT.

V usage is TRBV20-1 and J usage is TRBJ2-1; weak D call: TRBD2 (5 bases). Germline V CDR1 and CDR2: DFQATT, SNEGSKA (reference sequence). Trimming took off 6 bases at V and 6 bases at J, with 9 bases between the two ends. The CDR3 covers 11 residues. CDR3 loop: CSAKTINEQFF. In nucleotides, the CDR3 is TGCAGTGCCAAGACTATCAATGAGCAGTTCTTC.